This T cell receptor (beta chain) was identified in a study of graft-versus-host responses after intestinal transplantation. The CDR3 loop spans 13 amino acids. In germline, CDR1 is SGDLS, CDR2 YYNGEE. Between the trimmed V and J ends, which lost 3 bases and 3 bases, there was a span of 10 bases. This clone has a handful of counts. Its specificity is unknown. Assay used: immunoSEQ multiplex PCR; TCRdb lists only in-frame clones, some missing. The sample includes more than 80,000 clones, around 86% of them seen just once. The gene calls are TRBV9 and TRBJ2-7, with D possibly being TRBD1 (5 bases). This clonotype was obtained from a human donor who received an intestinal transplant. The sample in question was unstimulated CD8+ T cells sorted from spleen or lymph node cells, obtained before intestinal transplant. CDR3 DNA sequence: TGTGCCAGCAGCGCGACAGCCTACTACGAGCAGTACTTC. Protein product: CASSATAYYEQYF.